One sample yielded the 18 T cell receptor beta chains listed below, sequenced in a study of blood T cell repertoires in COVID-19 (dated by TCRdb to the early 2020s). Libraries were built with the immunoSEQ multiplex PCR assay. Held by TCRdb, this immuneACCESS table contains in-frame sequences only and omits some clones. Under half of the omission traces to an unresolved V gene where checked; the cause of the rest is unknown. This sample holds about 74,000 clones; around 88% were observed only once. Around 1.9% of the sample rests with the top ten. Material for sequencing was peripheral blood. The source is a woman aged 80 or over with active or convalescent COVID-19.

The genes are TRBV4-3 and TRBJ1-1; maybe TRBD1 (5 bases). The ends were cut back, 4 bases at V and 3 bases at J, with 9 bases in the middle. Germline V CDR1 and CDR2: LGHNA, YSLEER. The CDR3 is made up of 13 amino acids. The CDR3 sequence is CASSRQGDTEAFF. The CDR3 nucleotides read TGCGCCAGCAGCCGTCAGGGTGACACTGAAGCTTTCTTT.

Notes on this clone: Different DNA sequences within this sample yield the same CDR3. V gene TRBV10-2 combines with J gene TRBJ1-5; no definite D call. The CDR3 is made up of 14 amino acids. V lost 0 bases and J lost 0, with 3 bases in between. The germline V gene has CDR1 WSHSY and CDR2 SAAADI. In DNA form, the CDR3 reads TGCGCCAGCAGTGAGTCATATAGCAATCAGCCCCAGCATTTT. Amino acid sequence: CASSESYSNQPQHF.

V gene TRBV23-1 combines with J gene TRBJ2-5, with TRBD2 identical over 11 bases. TRBV23-1 carries the ORF label, with uncertain function. This CDR3 has 18 amino acids. The V and J ends lost 0 bases and 1 base, in that order; junction bases with no gene match: 7. This chain's CDR3 is CASSQSWVAGGFQETQYF. CDR3 nucleotide sequence: TGCGCCAGCAGTCAATCATGGGTAGCGGGGGGGTTCCAAGAGACCCAGTACTTC.

The rearrangement links TRBV10-3 to TRBJ2-3, with 10 nucleotides matching TRBD1. Germline lookup yields CDR1 ENHRY and CDR2 SYGVKD. CDR3 length: 16 residues. V shed 0 bases and J 3 bases; nucleotides not matched to a gene: 3. CDR3 nucleotide sequence: TGTGCCATCAGTGAGTCGTGGACAGGGGGAACAGATACGCAGTATTTT. Amino acids: CAISESWTGGTDTQYF.

The V and J genes are TRBV18 and TRBJ2-7, with 10 bases that match TRBD2. The CDR3 extends over 14 amino acids. V gave up 4 bases and J gave up 4 bases; unmatched junction bases: 4. In germline, CDR1 is KGHSH, CDR2 LQKENI. The CDR3 DNA reads TGTGCCAGCTCACAGGCTAGCGGGAGTTACGAGCAGTACTTC. This gives the protein CASSQASGSYEQYF.

The V and J genes are TRBV7-2 and TRBJ1-2; D ambiguous. The germline CDR1 and CDR2 sequences are SGHTA and FQGNSA. The ends were cut back, 5 bases at V and 4 bases at J, with 14 bases in the middle. This CDR3 is built from 14 residues. The CDR3 coding sequence is TGTGCCAGCAGCCGGTCGACCGGGATCTATGGCTACACCTTC. Amino acid sequence: CASSRSTGIYGYTF.

The gene calls are TRBV7-2 and TRBJ2-3; TRBD2 agrees at 9 bases. CDR3 length: 18 residues. The germline V gene has CDR1 SGHTA and CDR2 FQGNSA. Unmatched junction bases numbered 13, after V lost 4 bases and J lost 2 bases. The CDR3 coding sequence is TGTGCCAGCAGCTCGGTTGTAGCGGGGGCCTCCCTCACAGATACGCAGTATTTT. It encodes CASSSVVAGASLTDTQYF.

This chain joins TRBV6-2 or TRBV6-3 and TRBJ2-7; 7 bases match TRBD2. The CDR3 covers 15 residues. Germline V gene data show CDR1 as MNHEY and CDR2 as SVGEGT. J gave up 9 bases and V 6 bases, and 17 bases lay outside the gene matches. In DNA form, the CDR3 reads TGTGCCAGCAGCGCCGCCGGGCAGCGCACGGGGGGGCAGTACTTC. Translating gives CASSAAGQRTGGQYF.

The chain employs TRBV6-5 and TRBJ2-3; 8 bases match TRBD2. The CDR3 runs 14 residues. J was trimmed by 3 bases and V by 5 bases; bases with no gene match: 4. Germline V lookup: CDR1 MNHEY, CDR2 SVGAGI. The CDR3 region is CASSRGGVTDTQYF. CDR3 coding DNA: TGTGCCAGCAGTCGGGGGGGGGTTACAGATACGCAGTATTTT.

This chain connects TRBV7-9 to TRBJ2-7, with TRBD1 identical over 7 bases. The trim removed 11 bases at V and 4 bases at J, leaving 8 bases unmatched. The CDR3 totals 12 residues. Germline V gives CDR1 SEHNR, CDR2 FQNEAQ (reference sequence). CDR3 loop: CASARQGYEQYF. The CDR3 DNA sequence: TGTGCCTCCGCCAGACAGGGTTACGAGCAGTACTTC.

The rearrangement joins TRBV3-1 (or the pseudogene TRBV3-2) to TRBJ2-1, with TRBD2 identical over 13 bases. V was pared by 0 bases and J by 7 bases, with 9 bases of the junction left unmatched. This CDR3 is 18 amino acids long. The germline CDR1 and CDR2 sequences are LGHDT and YNNKEL (reference sequence). The CDR3 region is CASSQDNTSGRAGNEQFF. CDR3 DNA: TGTGCCAGCAGCCAAGATAACACTAGCGGGAGGGCCGGAAATGAGCAGTTCTTC.

The chain carries TRBV11-3 and TRBJ1-2; TRBD1 matches 9 bases. The J segment lost 4 bases and the V segment lost 5 bases, leaving 2 bases of the junction unmatched. The CDR3 loop spans 13 amino acids. The germline V gene encodes CDR1 SGHNT and CDR2 YENEEA. CDR3 coding DNA: TGTGCCAGCAGCCCGGGACAGGGCTATGGCTACACCTTC. Amino acid sequence: CASSPGQGYGYTF.

This chain uses TRBV6-2 or TRBV6-3 with TRBJ1-5; the match to TRBD1 covers 10 bases. Germline lookup yields CDR1 MNHEY and CDR2 SVGEGT. CDR3 length: 17 residues. V shed 5 bases, J shed 1 base, and the junction held 8 bases outside the gene matches. The CDR3 sequence: CASSPGTGAGSNQPQHF. Written as DNA, the CDR3 is TGTGCCAGCAGTCCAGGGACAGGGGCGGGAAGCAATCAGCCCCAGCATTTT.

This clone was seen once. The CDR3 spells CASSPGQGGEKLFF. As DNA, the CDR3 is TGCGCCAGCAGCCCTGGGCAGGGGGGTGAAAAACTGTTTTTT. The rearrangement links TRBV5-1 to TRBJ1-4; 7 bases map to TRBD1. Unmatched junction bases numbered 7, after V lost 4 bases and J lost 7 bases. Per the germline V gene, CDR1 is SGHRS and CDR2 is YFSETQ. The CDR3 consists of 14 residues.

The chain carries TRBV21-1 and TRBJ1-2. TRBV21-1 is assigned pseudogene status. The CDR3 runs to 16 residues. The CDR3 is CASSTGTGRRHYGYTF. For the CDR3, the DNA is TGTGCCAGCAGCACTGGGACTGGACGGCGACACTATGGCTACACCTTC.

The V gene is TRBV5-1, the J gene TRBJ2-7; D is unclear. The CDR3 covers 14 residues. CDR1 and CDR2 (germline): SGHRS, YFSETQ. Trimming shortened V by 2 bases and J by 2 bases, and 11 bases separated the two germline ends. CDR3 amino acids: CASSLDGFPYEQYF. CDR3 nucleotide sequence: TGCGCCAGCAGCTTAGACGGGTTCCCCTACGAGCAGTACTTC.

V is TRBV6-5 and J is TRBJ1-4; TRBD1 agrees at 7 bases. Germline CDR1 reads MNHEY; CDR2 reads SVGAGI. V was pared by 2 bases and J by 4 bases, with 4 bases of the junction left unmatched. The CDR3 sequence is 15 residues long. CDR3 in amino acids: CASSYGDRINEKLFF. In DNA, the CDR3 is TGTGCCAGCAGTTACGGGGACAGAATTAATGAAAAACTGTTTTTT.

The chain links TRBV10-2 to TRBJ1-2; D unclear. With 5 bases removed from V and 4 bases from J, the gap between germline ends came to 8 bases. Germline V gives CDR1 WSHSY, CDR2 SAAADI. This CDR3 is 12 amino acids long. Here the CDR3 reads CASSPEAYGYTF. The CDR3 DNA is TGCGCCAGCAGTCCCGAGGCCTATGGCTACACCTTC.